This TCR beta chain derives from a study of cytomegalovirus exposure and HLA in healthy donors. Study-wide context: A previous analysis identified approximately 110 million unique TCR beta sequences derived from around 200 million T cells. Study-level results: Across HLA loci, a later analysis found differing TCR association rates, with DRB1 most and HLA-C fewest. With high specificity and sensitivity, the classifier reportedly diagnosed cytomegalovirus status.

The PCR was carried out with 60 Vbeta primers and 13 Jbeta primers. Assay used: immunoSEQ multiplex PCR; TCRdb lists only in-frame clones, some missing. The table records roughly 89,000 clones, approximately 72% of them present only once. Regarding this clone: Antigen: not known.

The germline V and J ends were trimmed by 3 bases and 4 bases, with 17 bases remaining between them. The CDR3 is 15 residues long. Per the germline V gene, CDR1 is SQVTM and CDR2 is ANQGSEA. The chain couples TRBV29-1 to TRBJ2-3; D is perhaps TRBD1 (6 bases). The clonotype comes from a man aged 30 to 39 in good health and CMV-seropositive. The material sequenced was PBMCs. CDR3 sequence reads: CSVEGSGAAPDTQYF. The CDR3 nucleotides are TGCAGCGTTGAGGGGTCAGGGGCCGCCCCAGATACGCAGTATTTT.